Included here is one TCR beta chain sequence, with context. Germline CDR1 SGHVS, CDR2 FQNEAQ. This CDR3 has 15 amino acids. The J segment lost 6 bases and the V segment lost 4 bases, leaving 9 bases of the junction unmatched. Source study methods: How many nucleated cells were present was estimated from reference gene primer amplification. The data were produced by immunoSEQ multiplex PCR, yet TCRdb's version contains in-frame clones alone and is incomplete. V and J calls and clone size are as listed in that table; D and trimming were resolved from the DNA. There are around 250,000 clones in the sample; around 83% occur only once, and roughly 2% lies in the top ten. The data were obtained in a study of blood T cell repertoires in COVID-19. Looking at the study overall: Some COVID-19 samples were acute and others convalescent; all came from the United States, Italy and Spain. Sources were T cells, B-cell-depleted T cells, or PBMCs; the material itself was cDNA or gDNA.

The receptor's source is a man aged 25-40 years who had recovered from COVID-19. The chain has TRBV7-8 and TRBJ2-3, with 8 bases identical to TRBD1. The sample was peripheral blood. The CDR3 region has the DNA TGTGCCAGCAGCTCCCGACAGGGGAAGTCGGATACGCAGTATTTT. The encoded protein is CASSSRQGKSDTQYF. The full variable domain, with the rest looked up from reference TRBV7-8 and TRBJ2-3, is GAGVSQSPRYKVAKRGQDVALRCDPISGHVSLFWYQQALGQGPEFLTYFQNEAQLDKSGLPSDRFFAERPEGSVSTLKIQRTQQEDSAVYLCASSSRQGKSDTQYFGPGTRLTVL.